The entry below describes one TCR beta chain. Its cognate antigen is unknown. The method was immunoSEQ multiplex PCR; TCRdb's version includes in-frame clones alone and lacks a portion of them. This table holds tens of thousands of clones, around nine tenths found once. The data were obtained in a study of T cells in localized non-small cell lung cancer. V was shortened by 3 bases and J by 3 bases, with 8 bases between the two germline ends. The germline V gene has CDR1 SEHNR and CDR2 FQNEAQ (reference sequence). The CDR3 consists of 13 residues. Study-level findings and limits: Longer overall survival was seen with higher T cell density measured in blood.

The specimen comprised peripheral blood, sampled before any cancer treatment. The chain is built from TRBV7-9 and TRBJ1-1; D ambiguous. The receptor was derived from a male donor older than 55 with stage I lung adenocarcinoma. This chain's CDR3 is CASSFARDTEAFF. The DNA of the CDR3 is TGTGCCAGCAGCTTCGCGCGGGACACTGAAGCTTTCTTT.